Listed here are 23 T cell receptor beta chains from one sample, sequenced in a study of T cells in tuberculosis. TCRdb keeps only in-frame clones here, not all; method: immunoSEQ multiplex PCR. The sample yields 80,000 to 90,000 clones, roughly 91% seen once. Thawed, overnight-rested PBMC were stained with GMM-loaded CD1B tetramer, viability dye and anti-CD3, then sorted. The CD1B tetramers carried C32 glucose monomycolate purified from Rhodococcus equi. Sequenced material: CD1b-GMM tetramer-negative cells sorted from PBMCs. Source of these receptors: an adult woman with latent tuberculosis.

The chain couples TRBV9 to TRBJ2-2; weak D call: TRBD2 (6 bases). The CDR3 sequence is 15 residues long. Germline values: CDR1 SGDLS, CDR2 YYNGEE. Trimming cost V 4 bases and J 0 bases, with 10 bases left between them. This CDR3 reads CASSPPGANTGELFF. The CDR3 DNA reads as TGTGCCAGCAGCCCCCCGGGGGCGAACACCGGGGAGCTGTTTTTT.

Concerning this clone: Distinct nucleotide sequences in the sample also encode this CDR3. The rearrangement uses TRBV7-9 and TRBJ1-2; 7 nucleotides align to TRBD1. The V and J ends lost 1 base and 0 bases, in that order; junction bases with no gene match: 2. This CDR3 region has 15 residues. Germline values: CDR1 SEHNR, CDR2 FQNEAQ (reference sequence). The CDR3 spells CASSLGTGANYGYTF. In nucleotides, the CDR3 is TGTGCCAGCAGCTTAGGTACAGGGGCTAACTATGGCTACACCTTC.

The CDR3: CASSRGLAGASILQETQYF. CDR3 in DNA: TGTGCCAGCAGCCGCGGACTAGCGGGGGCCTCAATACTCCAAGAGACCCAGTACTTC. The chain uses TRBV2 and TRBJ2-5; TRBD2 matches at 13 bases. The CDR3 has 19 amino acids. The V gene end was trimmed by 6 bases and the J gene end by 1 base; junction bases not matched to a gene: 14. The germline V gene has CDR1 SNHLY and CDR2 FYNNEI.

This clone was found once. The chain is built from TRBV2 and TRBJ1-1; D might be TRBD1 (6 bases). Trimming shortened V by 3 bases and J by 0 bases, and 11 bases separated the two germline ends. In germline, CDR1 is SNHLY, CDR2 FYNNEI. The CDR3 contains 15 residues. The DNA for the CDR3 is TGTGCCAGCAGTGACAGGGGCCTTATGAACACTGAAGCTTTCTTT. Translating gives CASSDRGLMNTEAFF.

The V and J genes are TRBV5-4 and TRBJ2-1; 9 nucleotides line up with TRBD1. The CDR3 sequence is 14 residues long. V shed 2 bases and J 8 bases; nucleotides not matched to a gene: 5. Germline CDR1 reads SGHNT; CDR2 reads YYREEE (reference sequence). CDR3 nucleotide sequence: TGTGCCAGCAGCTTCGGACAGGGGATGGATGAGCAGTTCTTC. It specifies CASSFGQGMDEQFF. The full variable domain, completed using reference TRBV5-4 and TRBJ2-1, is ETGVTQSPTHLIKTRGQQVTLRCSSQSGHNTVSWYQQALGQGPQFIFQYYREEENGRGNFPPRFSGLQFPNYSSELNVNALELDDSALYLCASSFGQGMDEQFFGPGTRLTVL.

The CDR3 DNA reads as TGTGCCAGCAGCGTAGAGCTTAGCGGGGGGGCGGGGACAGATACGCAGTATTTT. Protein sequence: CASSVELSGGAGTDTQYF. The V call is TRBV9, the J call TRBJ2-3; 11 positions agree with TRBD2. V was clipped by 0 bases and J by 3 bases; unmatched bases: 9. The germline V gene has CDR1 SGDLS and CDR2 YYNGEE. The CDR3 is 18 amino acids.

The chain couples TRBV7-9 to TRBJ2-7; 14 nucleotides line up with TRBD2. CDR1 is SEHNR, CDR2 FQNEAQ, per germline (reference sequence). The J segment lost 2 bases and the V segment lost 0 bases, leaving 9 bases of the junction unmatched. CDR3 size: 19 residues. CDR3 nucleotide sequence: TGTGCCAGCAGCTTAGCGGTCGGGACTAGCGGGGGCCAAACCTACGAGCAGTACTTC. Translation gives CASSLAVGTSGGQTYEQYF. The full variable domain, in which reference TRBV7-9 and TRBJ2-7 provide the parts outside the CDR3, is DTGVSQNPRHKITKRGQNVTFRCDPISEHNRLYWYRQTLGQGPEFLTYFQNEAQLEKSRLLSDRFSAERPKGSFSTLEIQRTEQGDSAMYLCASSLAVGTSGGQTYEQYFGPGTRLTVT.

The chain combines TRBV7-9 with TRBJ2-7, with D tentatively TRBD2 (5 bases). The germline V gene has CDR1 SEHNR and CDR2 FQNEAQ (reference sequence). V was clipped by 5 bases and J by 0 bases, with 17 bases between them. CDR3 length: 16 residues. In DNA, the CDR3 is TGTGCCAGCAGCATTATTTGGCCTGACTACTCCTACGAGCAGTACGTC. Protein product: CASSIIWPDYSYEQYV.

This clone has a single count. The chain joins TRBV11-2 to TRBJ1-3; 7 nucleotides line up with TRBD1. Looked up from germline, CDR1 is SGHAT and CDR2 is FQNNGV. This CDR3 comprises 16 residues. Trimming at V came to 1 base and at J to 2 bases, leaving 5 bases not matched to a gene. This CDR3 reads CASSLGQGLTGNTIYF. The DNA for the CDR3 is TGTGCCAGCAGCTTAGGACAGGGTTTAACTGGAAACACCATATATTTT.

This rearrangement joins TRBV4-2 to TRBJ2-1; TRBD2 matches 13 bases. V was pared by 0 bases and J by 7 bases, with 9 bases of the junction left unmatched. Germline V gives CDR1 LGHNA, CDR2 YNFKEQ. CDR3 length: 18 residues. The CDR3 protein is CASSQELAGGPIGNEQFF. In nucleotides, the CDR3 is TGTGCCAGCAGCCAAGAACTAGCGGGGGGGCCGATTGGGAATGAGCAGTTCTTC.

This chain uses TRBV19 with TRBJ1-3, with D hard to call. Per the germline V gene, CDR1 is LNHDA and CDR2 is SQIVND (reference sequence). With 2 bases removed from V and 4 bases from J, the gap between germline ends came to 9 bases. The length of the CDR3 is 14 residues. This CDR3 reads CASSIRGRGNTIYF. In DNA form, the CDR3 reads TGTGCCAGTAGTATACGGGGTAGAGGAAACACCATATATTTT. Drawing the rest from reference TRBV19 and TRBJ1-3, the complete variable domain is DGGITQSPKYLFRKEGQNVTLSCEQNLNHDAMYWYRQDPGQGLRLIYYSQIVNDFQKGDIAEGYSVSREKKESFPLTVTSAQKNPTAFYLCASSIRGRGNTIYFGEGSWLTVV.

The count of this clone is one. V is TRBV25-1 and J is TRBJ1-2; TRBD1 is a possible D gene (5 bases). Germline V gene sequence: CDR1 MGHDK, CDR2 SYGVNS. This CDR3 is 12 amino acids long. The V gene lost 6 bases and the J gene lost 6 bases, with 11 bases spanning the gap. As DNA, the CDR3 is TGTGCCAGCAGGGGGGGAGTGGATGGCTACACCTTC. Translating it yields CASRGGVDGYTF.

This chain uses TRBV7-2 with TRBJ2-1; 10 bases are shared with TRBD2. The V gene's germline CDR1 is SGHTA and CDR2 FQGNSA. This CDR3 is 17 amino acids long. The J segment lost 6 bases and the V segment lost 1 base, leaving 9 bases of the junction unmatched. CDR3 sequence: CASSLVAGGEDGNEQFF. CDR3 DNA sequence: TGTGCCAGCAGCTTAGTAGCGGGGGGCGAGGATGGCAATGAGCAGTTCTTC.

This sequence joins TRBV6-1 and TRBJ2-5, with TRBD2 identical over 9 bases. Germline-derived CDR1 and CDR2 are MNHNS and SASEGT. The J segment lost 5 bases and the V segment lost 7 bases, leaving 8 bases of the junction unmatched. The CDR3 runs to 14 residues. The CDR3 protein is CASTGGGAWETQYF. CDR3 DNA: TGTGCCAGCACGGGCGGGGGGGCCTGGGAGACCCAGTACTTC.

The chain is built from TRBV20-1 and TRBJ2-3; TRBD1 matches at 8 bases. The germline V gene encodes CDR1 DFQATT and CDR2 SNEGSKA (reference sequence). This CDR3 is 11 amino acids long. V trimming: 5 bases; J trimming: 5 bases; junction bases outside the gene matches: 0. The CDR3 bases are TGCAGTGCTGACAGGGGAGATACGCAGTATTTT. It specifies CSADRGDTQYF.

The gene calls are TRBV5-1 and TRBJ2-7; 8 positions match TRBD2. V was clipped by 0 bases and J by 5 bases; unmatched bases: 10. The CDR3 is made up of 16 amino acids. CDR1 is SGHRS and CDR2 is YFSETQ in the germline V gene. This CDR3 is CASSLESAGGMDEQYF. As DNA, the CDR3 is TGCGCCAGCAGCTTGGAATCCGCGGGGGGCATGGACGAGCAGTACTTC.

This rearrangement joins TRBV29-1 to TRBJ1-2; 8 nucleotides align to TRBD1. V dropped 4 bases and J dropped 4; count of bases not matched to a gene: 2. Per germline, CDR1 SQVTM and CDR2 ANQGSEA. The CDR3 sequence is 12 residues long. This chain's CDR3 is CSVADRVYGYTF. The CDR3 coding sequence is TGCAGCGTTGCGGACAGGGTCTATGGCTACACCTTC.

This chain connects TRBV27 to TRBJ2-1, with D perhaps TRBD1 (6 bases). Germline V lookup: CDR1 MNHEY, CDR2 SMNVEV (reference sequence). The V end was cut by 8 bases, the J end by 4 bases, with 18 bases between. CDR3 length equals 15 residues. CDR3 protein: CASRLVLGGYNEQFF. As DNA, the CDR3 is TGTGCCAGCCGATTAGTCCTAGGGGGATACAATGAGCAGTTCTTC.

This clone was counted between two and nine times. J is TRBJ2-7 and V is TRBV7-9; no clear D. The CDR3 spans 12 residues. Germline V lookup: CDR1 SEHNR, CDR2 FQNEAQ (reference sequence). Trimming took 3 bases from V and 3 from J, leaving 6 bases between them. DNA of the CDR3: TGTGCCAGCAGCTTCATCAACTACGAGCAGTACTTC. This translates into CASSFINYEQYF.

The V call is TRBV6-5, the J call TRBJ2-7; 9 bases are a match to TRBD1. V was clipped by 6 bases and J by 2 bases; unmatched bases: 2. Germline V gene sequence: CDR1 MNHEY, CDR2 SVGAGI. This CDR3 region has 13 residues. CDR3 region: CASRGTGTYEQYF. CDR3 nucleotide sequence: TGTGCCAGCAGAGGGACAGGGACCTACGAGCAGTACTTC.

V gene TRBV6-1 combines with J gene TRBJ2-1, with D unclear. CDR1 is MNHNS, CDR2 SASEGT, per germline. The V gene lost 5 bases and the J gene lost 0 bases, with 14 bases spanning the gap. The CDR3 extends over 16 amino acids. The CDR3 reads CASSKGFISSYNEQFF. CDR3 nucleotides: TGTGCCAGCAGTAAAGGGTTTATTAGCTCCTACAATGAGCAGTTCTTC.

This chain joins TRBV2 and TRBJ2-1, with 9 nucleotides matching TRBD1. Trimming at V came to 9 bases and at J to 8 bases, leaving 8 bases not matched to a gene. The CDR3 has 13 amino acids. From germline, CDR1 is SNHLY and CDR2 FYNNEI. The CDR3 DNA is TGTGCCAGTATCGGGACAGGGAGGCATGAGCAGTTCTTC. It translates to CASIGTGRHEQFF. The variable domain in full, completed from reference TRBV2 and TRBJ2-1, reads EPEVTQTPSHQVTQMGQEVILRCVPISNHLYFYWYRQILGQKVEFLVSFYNNEISEKSEIFDDQFSVERPDGSNFTLKIRSTKLEDSAMYFCASIGTGRHEQFFGPGTRLTVL.

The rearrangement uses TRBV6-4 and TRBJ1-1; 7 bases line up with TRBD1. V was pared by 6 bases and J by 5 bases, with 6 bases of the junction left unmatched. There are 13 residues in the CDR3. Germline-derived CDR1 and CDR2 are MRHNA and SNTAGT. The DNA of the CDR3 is TGTGCCAGCAGCTTAGACAGGGAAACTGAAGCTTTCTTT. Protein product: CASSLDRETEAFF.